Presented here are 32 T cell receptor beta chains from one specimen sequenced in a study of blood T cell repertoires in COVID-19 (dated by TCRdb to between 2020 and 2021). The method was the immunoSEQ multiplex PCR assay. Here the immuneACCESS table is served through TCRdb, limited to in-frame sequences with V and J called. Missing clones are a known gap in these copies; in checked studies unresolved V genes cover under half, and the rest lacks a known reason. This sample lists hundreds of thousands of clones; 70% to 90% were detected once. 3.5% to 5% of the sample is held by the ten biggest clonotypes. Sequenced sample: peripheral blood. The receptor source for this set is a man aged 45-65 years with acute or convalescent COVID-19.

The V and J genes are TRBV18 and TRBJ2-1; possibly TRBD2 for D (5 bases). Per germline, CDR1 KGHSH and CDR2 LQKENI. The CDR3 extends over 16 amino acids. Trimming left V 2 bases short and J 7 bases short, with 18 bases between. DNA for the CDR3: TGTGCCAGCTCACCATGGTCCGGGAACGAGGGAAATGAGCAGTTCTTC. It is translated as CASSPWSGNEGNEQFF.

In regard to this clone: Distinct nucleotide sequences in the sample also encode this CDR3. The chain employs TRBV5-1 and TRBJ1-4; TRBD1 matches at 10 bases. The germline V gene has CDR1 SGHRS and CDR2 YFSETQ. The trim removed 0 bases at V and 7 bases at J, leaving 3 bases unmatched. The CDR3 has 15 amino acids. The CDR3, as DNA: TGCGCCAGCAGCTTGGCCGGGACAGGGGTTGAAAAACTGTTTTTT. This codes for CASSLAGTGVEKLFF. Full variable domain (remainder filled in from reference TRBV5-1 and TRBJ1-4): KAGVTQTPRYLIKTRGQQVTLSCSPISGHRSVSWYQQTPGQGLQFLFEYFSETQRNKGNFPGRFSGRQFSNSRSEMNVSTLELGDSALYLCASSLAGTGVEKLFFGSGTQLSVL.

V gene TRBV3-1 (or the pseudogene TRBV3-2) combines with J gene TRBJ2-1; the match to TRBD2 covers 9 bases. CDR1 and CDR2 from the germline V gene are LGHDT and YNNKEL (reference sequence). The CDR3 is made up of 14 amino acids. With 2 bases clipped from V and 10 bases from J, the junction kept 6 bases outside the gene matches. The CDR3: CASSQFQGTSEQFF. The CDR3 DNA reads TGTGCCAGCAGCCAATTTCAGGGGACTAGCGAGCAGTTCTTC.

The chain links TRBV10-2 to TRBJ1-6; D unclear. Trimming left V 1 base short and J 8 bases short, with 9 bases between. The CDR3 is 14 residues long. CDR1 is WSHSY and CDR2 is SAAADI in the germline V gene. CDR3 protein: CASSELGSDSPLHF. CDR3 nucleotide sequence: TGCGCCAGCAGTGAGTTGGGCTCGGATTCACCCCTCCACTTT.

The CDR3 is CASSLHSPGTGQGTTEAFF. Written as DNA, the CDR3 is TGTGCCAGCTCACTCCACTCCCCCGGGACTGGACAGGGGACCACTGAAGCTTTCTTT. V usage is TRBV18 and J usage is TRBJ1-1; 9 bases map to TRBD1. Germline CDR1 reads KGHSH; CDR2 reads LQKENI. The length of the CDR3 is 19 residues. The J segment lost 4 bases and the V segment lost 4 bases, leaving 19 bases of the junction unmatched.

The CDR3 loop is CASRAMGGEDQPQHF. The DNA for the CDR3 is TGTGCCAGTAGGGCCATGGGGGGTGAAGATCAGCCCCAGCATTTT. The V and J genes are TRBV19 and TRBJ1-5, with a weak D call TRBD1 (5 bases). The CDR3 spans 15 residues. The V and J ends lost 6 bases and 5 bases respectively, with 17 bases between them. Germline V gives CDR1 LNHDA, CDR2 SQIVND (reference sequence).

This clone was observed a single time. V usage is TRBV21-1 and J usage is TRBJ1-3; the table's D call, TRBD1, was not checked against the DNA. TRBV21-1 is described as a pseudogene. This CDR3 spans 16 amino acids. CDR3 protein: CASSNDATVSGNTIYF. The DNA of the CDR3 is TGTGCCAGCAGCAACGACGCCACAGTCTCTGGAAACACCATATATTTT.

CDR3 in amino acids: CSAGGGPSNTEAFF. Written as DNA, the CDR3 is TGCAGCGCTGGAGGAGGGCCCTCGAACACTGAAGCTTTCTTT. V gene TRBV29-1 combines with J gene TRBJ1-1; D not resolved. The CDR3 totals 14 residues. V lost 7 bases, J lost 1 base, and 16 bases lay in between. The germline V gene has CDR1 SQVTM and CDR2 ANQGSEA.

In its sample, this clone was seen once. The rearrangement uses TRBV3-1 (or the pseudogene TRBV3-2) and TRBJ1-4, with 8 bases fitting TRBD1. The V and J ends lost 4 bases and 8 bases, in that order; junction bases with no gene match: 9. This CDR3 comprises 15 residues. Germline CDR1 LGHDT, CDR2 YNNKEL (reference sequence). The CDR3 sequence is CASSLQGARGEKLFF. The DNA for the CDR3 is TGTGCCAGCAGCCTTCAGGGGGCTCGGGGGGAAAAACTGTTTTTT.

The chain couples TRBV27 to TRBJ1-1, with D possibly matching TRBD1 (5 bases). The V gene lost 3 bases and the J gene lost 5 bases, with 10 bases spanning the gap. Germline V gene sequence: CDR1 MNHEY, CDR2 SMNVEV (reference sequence). There are 13 residues in the CDR3. The DNA for the CDR3 is TGTGCCAGCAGTTTCGGGGGGGGGACTGAAGCTTTCTTT. It encodes CASSFGGGTEAFF.

This sequence joins TRBV6-5 and TRBJ1-4, with a weak D call TRBD1 (6 bases). Germline assignment: CDR1 MNHEY and CDR2 SVGAGI. The CDR3 length is 16 residues. The ends were cut back, 0 bases at V and 7 bases at J, with 15 bases in the middle. As DNA, the CDR3 is TGTGCCAGCAGTTACTCTACAGGGAGCGTAGCTGAAAAACTGTTTTTT. Residues: CASSYSTGSVAEKLFF.

The chain joins TRBV6-2 or TRBV6-3 to TRBJ1-5; D not certain. Trimming cost V 0 bases and J 0 bases, with 9 bases left between them. Germline V gives CDR1 MNHEY, CDR2 SVGEGT. The CDR3 contains 16 residues. In DNA form, the CDR3 reads TGTGCCAGCAGTTACTCGTCCGGGTATAGCAATCAGCCCCAGCATTTT. Protein sequence: CASSYSSGYSNQPQHF.

The rearrangement joins TRBV2 to TRBJ2-1, with 8 nucleotides matching TRBD2. The CDR3 has 14 amino acids. V lost 5 bases to trimming and J lost 7 bases; unmatched junction nucleotides: 7. The germline CDR1 and CDR2 sequences are SNHLY and FYNNEI. The CDR3 reads CASSTLRGANEQFF. CDR3 in DNA: TGTGCCAGCAGTACCCTGCGGGGGGCAAATGAGCAGTTCTTC.

The V and J genes are TRBV18 and TRBJ2-6; 11 positions agree with TRBD1. Germline CDR1 and CDR2: KGHSH and LQKENI. The CDR3 consists of 18 residues. The V and J ends lost 4 bases and 3 bases, in that order; junction bases with no gene match: 8. The CDR3 sequence: CASSQRTGGADGANVLTF. DNA for the CDR3: TGTGCCAGCTCACAGCGGACAGGGGGCGCGGATGGGGCCAACGTCCTGACTTTC.

The genes are TRBV6-5 and TRBJ2-7, with a tentative D call TRBD1 (6 bases). This CDR3 spans 14 amino acids. Germline-derived CDR1 and CDR2 are MNHEY and SVGAGI. V was shortened by 6 bases and J by 1 base, with 13 bases between the two germline ends. Written as DNA, the CDR3 is TGTGCCAGCAGCCAGGGGTGGCCGTCCTACGAGCAGTACTTC. It specifies CASSQGWPSYEQYF.

The chain recombines TRBV5-1 with TRBJ2-2; weak D call: TRBD1 (5 bases). Germline V CDR1 and CDR2: SGHRS, YFSETQ. Trimming left V 2 bases short and J 0 bases short, with 8 bases between. The CDR3 has 15 amino acids. This CDR3 is CASSFVTANTGELFF. In DNA form, the CDR3 reads TGCGCCAGCAGCTTCGTGACAGCGAACACCGGGGAGCTGTTTTTT.

This chain links TRBV18 with TRBJ1-1, with TRBD1 as a possible D gene (5 bases). The CDR3 is 16 residues long. Between the trimmed V and J ends, which lost 4 bases and 1 base, there was a span of 16 bases. Germline CDR1 KGHSH, CDR2 LQKENI. CDR3 in DNA: TGTGCCAGCTCACGGGGCGGATGGGCTTCGAACACTGAAGCTTTCTTT. Amino acid sequence: CASSRGGWASNTEAFF.

This sequence joins TRBV6-5 and TRBJ1-2; 8 positions match TRBD1. V lost 6 bases, J lost 7 bases, and 7 bases stayed unmatched. The CDR3 consists of 13 residues. In germline, CDR1 is MNHEY, CDR2 SVGAGI. The CDR3 sequence: CASRETGEFGYTF. The DNA of the CDR3 is TGTGCCAGCAGAGAGACAGGGGAGTTTGGCTACACCTTC.

J is TRBJ1-5 and V is TRBV7-9; D ambiguous. The germline CDR1 and CDR2 sequences are SEHNR and FQNEAQ (reference sequence). The CDR3 contains 13 residues. V was shortened by 1 base and J by 4 bases, with 5 bases between the two germline ends. The CDR3 reads CASSLELNQPQHF. CDR3 in DNA: TGTGCCAGCAGCTTAGAACTGAATCAGCCCCAGCATTTT.

The V call is TRBV19, the J call TRBJ1-1; 11 nucleotides match TRBD1. The germline CDR1 and CDR2 sequences are LNHDA and SQIVND (reference sequence). The J segment lost 0 bases and the V segment lost 5 bases, leaving 5 bases of the junction unmatched. The CDR3 runs 16 residues. The CDR3 region has the DNA TGTGCCAGTAGTTCCGGGACAGGGGGAATGAACACTGAAGCTTTCTTT. As protein: CASSSGTGGMNTEAFF. Full variable domain (remainder filled in from reference TRBV19 and TRBJ1-1): DGGITQSPKYLFRKEGQNVTLSCEQNLNHDAMYWYRQDPGQGLRLIYYSQIVNDFQKGDIAEGYSVSREKKESFPLTVTSAQKNPTAFYLCASSSGTGGMNTEAFFGQGTRLTVV.

This clone was counted a few times. This sample also contains other DNA sequences that code for the same CDR3. The chain is built from TRBV5-1 and TRBJ1-3; 9 bases match TRBD1. V lost 4 bases and J lost 4; bases outside the gene matches: 3. CDR3 length: 14 residues. Germline V gives CDR1 SGHRS, CDR2 YFSETQ. This CDR3 reads CASSPGTGGNTIYF. The CDR3 region has the DNA TGCGCCAGCAGCCCCGGGACAGGGGGAAACACCATATATTTT.

This chain connects TRBV14 to TRBJ1-1; TRBD1 is a possible D gene (5 bases). Germline V gene lookup returns CDR1 SGHDN and CDR2 FVKESK. CDR3 length: 13 amino acids. Trimming cost V 4 bases and J 1 base, with 7 bases left between them. The CDR3 loop is CASSRGGNTEAFF. The CDR3 region has the DNA TGTGCCAGCAGCCGGGGGGGGAACACTGAAGCTTTCTTT.

The genes are TRBV5-1 and TRBJ1-1, with D unclear. The V gene's germline CDR1 is SGHRS and CDR2 YFSETQ. The germline V and J ends were trimmed by 0 bases and 8 bases, with 17 bases remaining between them. This CDR3 contains 15 residues. CDR3 sequence reads: CASSLADPRENEAFF. The DNA for the CDR3 is TGCGCCAGCAGCTTGGCTGATCCGAGGGAGAACGAAGCTTTCTTT.

The chain combines TRBV12-3 or TRBV12-4 with TRBJ1-5; D uncertain. The CDR3 sequence is 13 residues long. The ends were cut back, 1 base at V and 5 bases at J, with 6 bases in the middle. CDR3 DNA sequence: TGTGCCAGCAGTTTAGAACAGTATCAGCCCCAGCATTTT. Protein: CASSLEQYQPQHF.

The V call is TRBV5-6, the J call TRBJ2-3; TRBD1 aligns across 7 bases. Germline loops: CDR1 SGHDT, CDR2 YYEEEE. Losses at the gene ends were 10 bases for V and 0 bases for J; bases not matched to a gene: 2. The CDR3 spans 12 residues. This CDR3 reads CAGQASTDTQYF. DNA for the CDR3: TGTGCCGGACAGGCTAGCACAGATACGCAGTATTTT.

The chain employs TRBV11-2 and TRBJ2-2; 8 bases are a match to TRBD2. V lost 7 bases to trimming and J lost 7 bases; unmatched junction nucleotides: 8. The CDR3 consists of 14 residues. CDR1 is SGHAT, CDR2 FQNNGV, per germline. The CDR3 DNA reads as TGTGCCAGCACCCTTAGCGGGGCGGTCGGGGAGCTGTTTTTT. Translated: CASTLSGAVGELFF.

The rearrangement uses TRBV27 and TRBJ2-7, with 7 nucleotides matching TRBD1. The CDR3 loop spans 15 amino acids. In germline, CDR1 is MNHEY, CDR2 SMNVEV (reference sequence). J was trimmed by 4 bases and V by 0 bases; bases with no gene match: 6. In DNA form, the CDR3 reads TGTGCCAGCAGTTTATCCGAGACAGGGTTATACGAGCAGTACTTC. This translates into CASSLSETGLYEQYF.

V and J are TRBV7-3 and TRBJ2-5; D gene ambiguous. Trimming shortened V by 3 bases and J by 2 bases, and 7 bases separated the two germline ends. CDR1 and CDR2 from the germline V gene are SGHTA and FQGTGA. CDR3 size: 13 residues. CDR3 bases: TGTGCCAGCAGCTTCGAGGTTCAAGAGACCCAGTACTTC. Encoded protein: CASSFEVQETQYF.

V and J are TRBV6-5 and TRBJ2-3; tentatively, D is TRBD1 (5 bases). V was clipped by 2 bases and J by 6 bases, with 9 bases between them. The V gene's germline CDR1 is MNHEY and CDR2 SVGAGI. This CDR3 region has 13 residues. DNA of the CDR3: TGTGCCAGCAGTTACCCAGGGTCCGATACGCAGTATTTT. The encoded protein is CASSYPGSDTQYF.

V gene TRBV6-5 combines with J gene TRBJ1-6; D might be TRBD1 (5 bases). The CDR3 is 16 amino acids. Between the trimmed V and J ends, which lost 2 bases and 2 bases, there was a span of 10 bases. Germline CDR1 is MNHEY and CDR2 is SVGAGI. CDR3 residues: CASSYAGRAYNSPLHF. CDR3 bases: TGTGCCAGCAGTTACGCAGGCAGGGCCTATAATTCACCCCTCCACTTT.

As concerns this clone: The junction departs from germline at one end; a sequencing error may be responsible. The rearrangement uses TRBV6-6 and TRBJ1-5, with D hard to call. CDR3 length equals 12 residues. Germline lookup yields CDR1 MNHNY and CDR2 SVGAGI (reference sequence). The CDR3 protein is CASSYDSRVAVF. The CDR3 nucleotides are TGTGCCAGCAGTTACGATTCACGGGTGGCCGTTTTT.

V and J are TRBV3-1 (or the pseudogene TRBV3-2) and TRBJ1-5, with 8 bases matching TRBD1. The V gene end was trimmed by 4 bases and the J gene end by 6 bases; junction bases not matched to a gene: 5. The CDR3 sequence is 14 residues long. The germline CDR1 and CDR2 sequences are LGHDT and YNNKEL (reference sequence). The CDR3 DNA sequence: TGTGCCAGCAGCCCCGACAGGGGACGTCAGCCCCAGCATTTT. This translates into CASSPDRGRQPQHF.